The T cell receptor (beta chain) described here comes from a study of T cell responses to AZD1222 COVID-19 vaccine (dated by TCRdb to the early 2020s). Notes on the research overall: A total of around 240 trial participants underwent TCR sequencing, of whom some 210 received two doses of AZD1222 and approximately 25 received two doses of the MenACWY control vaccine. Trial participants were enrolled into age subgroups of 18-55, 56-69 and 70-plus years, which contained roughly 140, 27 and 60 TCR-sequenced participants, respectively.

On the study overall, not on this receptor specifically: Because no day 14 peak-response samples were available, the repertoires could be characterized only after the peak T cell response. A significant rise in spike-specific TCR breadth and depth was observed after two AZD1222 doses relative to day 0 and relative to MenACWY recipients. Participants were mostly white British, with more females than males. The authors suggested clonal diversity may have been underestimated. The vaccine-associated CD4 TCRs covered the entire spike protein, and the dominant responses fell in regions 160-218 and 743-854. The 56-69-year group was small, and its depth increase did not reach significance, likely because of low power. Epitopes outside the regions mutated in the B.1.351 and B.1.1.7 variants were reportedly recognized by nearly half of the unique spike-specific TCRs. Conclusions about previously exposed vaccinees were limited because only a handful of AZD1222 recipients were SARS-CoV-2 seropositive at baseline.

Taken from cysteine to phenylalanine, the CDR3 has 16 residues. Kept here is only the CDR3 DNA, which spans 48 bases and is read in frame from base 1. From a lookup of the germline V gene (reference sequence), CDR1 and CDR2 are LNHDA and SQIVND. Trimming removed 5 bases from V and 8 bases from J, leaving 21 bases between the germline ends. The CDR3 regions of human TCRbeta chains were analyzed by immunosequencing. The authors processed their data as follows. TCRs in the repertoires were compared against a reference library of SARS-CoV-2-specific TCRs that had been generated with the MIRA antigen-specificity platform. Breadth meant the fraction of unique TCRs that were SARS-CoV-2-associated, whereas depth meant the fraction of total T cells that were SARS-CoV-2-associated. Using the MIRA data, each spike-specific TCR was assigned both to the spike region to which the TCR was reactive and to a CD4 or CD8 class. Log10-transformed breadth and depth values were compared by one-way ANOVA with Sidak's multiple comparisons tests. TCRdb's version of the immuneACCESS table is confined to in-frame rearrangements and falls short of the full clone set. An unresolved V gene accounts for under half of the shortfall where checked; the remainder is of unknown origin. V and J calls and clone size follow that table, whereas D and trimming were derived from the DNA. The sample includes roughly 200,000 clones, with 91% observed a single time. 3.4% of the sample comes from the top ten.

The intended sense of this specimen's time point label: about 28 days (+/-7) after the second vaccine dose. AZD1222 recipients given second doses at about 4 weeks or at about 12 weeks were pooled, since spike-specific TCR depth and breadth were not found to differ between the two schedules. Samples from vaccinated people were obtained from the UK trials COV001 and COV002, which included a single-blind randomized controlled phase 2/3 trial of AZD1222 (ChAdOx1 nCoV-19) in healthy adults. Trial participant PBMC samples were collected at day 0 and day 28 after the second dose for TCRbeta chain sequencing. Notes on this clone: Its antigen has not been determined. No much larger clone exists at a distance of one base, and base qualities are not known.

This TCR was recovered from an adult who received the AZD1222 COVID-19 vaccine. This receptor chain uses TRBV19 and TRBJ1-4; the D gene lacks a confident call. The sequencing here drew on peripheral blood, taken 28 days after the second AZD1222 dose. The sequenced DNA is TGTGCCAGTAGTTTAACTGGACGGCTCAACGGGGAAAAACTGTTTTTT. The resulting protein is CASSLTGRLNGEKLFF.